This TCR beta chain emerged from a study of a mutant IDH1 vaccine in newly diagnosed glioma. Study-level background: Antecedent treatment encompassed radiotherapy, temozolomide, or their combination; the majority received both.

The table came from immunoSEQ multiplex PCR; TCRdb's copy has only in-frame clones and leaves some out. The profile shows 60,000 to 75,000 clones, 65% to 85% of them singletons. Regarding time point: baseline, week 1 (first vaccination visit). Treatment described: pre-vaccination baseline after standard-of-care therapy. The donor cohort comprised cases of new WHO grade 3 or 4 IDH1-mutant, ATRX-lost astrocytoma. Germline V gene sequence: CDR1 SQVTM, CDR2 ANQGSEA. Trimming took 3 bases from V and 5 from J, leaving 6 bases between them. This CDR3 is 11 amino acids long. The chain employs TRBV29-1 and TRBJ2-3; D may be TRBD2 (6 bases). This specimen consisted of peripheral blood mononuclear cells (PBMCs), obtained from a glioma patient treated with radiotherapy, temozolomide or both. The source of this sequence is a woman between 18 and 30 years old with glioma. Some clones in this sample may be carry-over from other donors' samples. The CDR3 DNA is TGCAGCGTTGACGGGGGAGATACGCAGTATTTT. Translating gives CSVDGGDTQYF.